The rows below give T cell receptor beta chains drawn from one sample of a study of beta chain features in type 1 diabetes. The protocol was immunoSEQ multiplex PCR, while the TCRdb copy is restricted to in-frame clones and leaves out a portion. The data contain a few hundred thousand clones, around 24% of them singletons. Sequenced: naive CD4+ T cells from blood. The receptors were sampled from a woman aged 25 to 45 with type 1 diabetes. CDR3s include the opening cysteine and the closing phenylalanine or tryptophan. Each record gives: V gene, J gene, CDR3 protein.

TRBV30,TRBJ1-1,CAWGQLNTEAFF
TRBV7-3,TRBJ2-5,CASSSPNSETQYF
TRBV30,TRBJ2-5,CAWSTGQRNQETQYF
TRBV28,TRBJ2-1,CASSERDNEQFF
TRBV11-2,TRBJ2-2,CAIRIPGVSANTGELFF
TRBV29-1,TRBJ1-4,CSAPGTPDNEKLFF
TRBV28,TRBJ2-5,CASSLAGLGAYF
TRBV15,TRBJ1-1,CATSRVAGARWGTEAFF
TRBV19,TRBJ2-2,CASSNMGQVNTGELFF
TRBV7-9,TRBJ1-2,CASSPDRSYGYTF
TRBV6-5,TRBJ2-1,CASIPRSGRQFF